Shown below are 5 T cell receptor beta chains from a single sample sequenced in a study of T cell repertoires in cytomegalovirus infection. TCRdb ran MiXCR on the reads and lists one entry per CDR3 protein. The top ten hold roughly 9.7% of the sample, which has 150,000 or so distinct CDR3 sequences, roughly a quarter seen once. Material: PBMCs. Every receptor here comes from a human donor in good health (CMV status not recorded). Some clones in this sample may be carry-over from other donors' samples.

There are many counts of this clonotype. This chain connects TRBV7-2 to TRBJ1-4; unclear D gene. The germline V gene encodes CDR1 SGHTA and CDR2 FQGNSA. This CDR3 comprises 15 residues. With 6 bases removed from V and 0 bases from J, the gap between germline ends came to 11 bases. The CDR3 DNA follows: TGTGCCAGCAGGCAGGCTGGGGCAACTAATGAAAAACTGTTTTTT. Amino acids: CASRQAGATNEKLFF.

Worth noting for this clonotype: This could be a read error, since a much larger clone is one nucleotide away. The CDR3 spells CACSPRDRRNQPQHF. DNA of the CDR3: TGTGCCTGCAGCCCACGGGACAGAAGAAATCAGCCCCAGCATTTT. The chain has TRBV7-2 and TRBJ1-5; 7 bases map to TRBD1. The CDR3 consists of 15 residues. The V gene's germline CDR1 is SGHTA and CDR2 FQGNSA.

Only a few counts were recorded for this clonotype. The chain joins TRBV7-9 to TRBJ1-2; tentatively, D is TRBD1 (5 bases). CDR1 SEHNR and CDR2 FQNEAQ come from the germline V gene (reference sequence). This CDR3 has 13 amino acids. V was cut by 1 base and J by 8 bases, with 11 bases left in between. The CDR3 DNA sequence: TGTGCCAGCAGCTTAGGGGGGGGACTCGGCTACACCTTC. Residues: CASSLGGGLGYTF.

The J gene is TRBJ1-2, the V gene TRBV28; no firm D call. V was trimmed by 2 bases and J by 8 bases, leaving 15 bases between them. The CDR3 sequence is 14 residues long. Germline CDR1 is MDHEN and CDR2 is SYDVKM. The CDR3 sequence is CASSLRPSKGGYTF. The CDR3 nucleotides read TGTGCCAGCAGTTTACGGCCCTCGAAAGGGGGCTACACCTTC.

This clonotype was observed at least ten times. The CDR3 spells CASSLMSGSMNEQYF. The CDR3, as DNA: TGTGCCAGCAGTTTAATGAGCGGGAGTATGAACGAGCAGTACTTC. The chain uses TRBV28 and TRBJ2-7; 8 bases match TRBD2. Germline V lookup: CDR1 MDHEN, CDR2 SYDVKM. CDR3 length: 15 amino acids. Germline trimming cut 2 bases from V and 5 bases from J; bases unmatched to any gene: 8.